This is a list of T cell receptor beta chains from one sample in a study of T-cell memory formation after mild COVID-19. A single record per CDR3 protein comes from TCRdb applying MiXCR to the 5' RACE reads. This sample has a few hundred thousand distinct CDR3 sequences, with 20% found just once. Material for sequencing was PBMCs or a T cell subset sorted from them (not recorded which). These receptors were collected from a man between 18 and 35 years old who had mild COVID-19 (a few samples of this study predate the infection). Cell type and time point are not known. Both conserved end residues are part of each CDR3.

TRBV2 | CASKKTVAIEAFF
TRBV7-9 | CASSDRDRYDYNEQFF
TRBV4-1 | CASSQEVRGRGYTF
TRBV7-2 | CASSSGGLRQETQYF
TRBV7-3 | CASSLRANRSETQYF
TRBV7-9 | CASSALGVSTDTQYF
TRBV4-2 | CASSQYGVYSPLHF
TRBV20-1 | CSARVSPPNGQFF
TRBV20-1 | CSALGTGHYGYTF
TRBV2 | CASSLTGRSGANVLTF
TRBV5-1 | CASSLVGFSGNTIYF
TRBV7-2 | CASSSQGGYEQYF
TRBV7-9 | CASSLSRTNTQYF
TRBV13 | CASSLRGQRYEAFF
TRBV7-9 | CASIDLLASSTDTQYF
TRBV20-1 | CSATGVGGYTF
TRBV3-1 | CASSLGTNEYF
TRBV29-1 | CSVEMITGGTTDTQYF
TRBV6-6 | CASSYRAAANTGELFF
TRBV5-1 | CASSPKRLIGELFF
TRBV7-9 | CASSFETGSYEQYF
TRBV7-6 | CASSLAGTGFKSPLHF
TRBV10-3 | CAIRGRGLGADTQYF
TRBV4-1 | CASSQSTGHHQPQHF
TRBV15 | CATTEGLNQPQHF
TRBV5-1 | CASSPVGQGKDNEQFF
TRBV20-1 | CSARVLAGGLEETQYF
TRBV9 | CASSATSGASTDTQYF
TRBV3-1 | CASSVAAGHYGYTF
TRBV7-6 | CASSLIAPDGGTQYF
TRBV30 | CAWSSNEQFF
TRBV5-1 | CASSLLGTGLSLDEQFF
TRBV4-3 | CASSRNRNYGYTF
TRBV7-2 | CASSQNRDYHEQFF
TRBV4-3 | CASSQELALEQYF
TRBV27 | CASSAGTGLRYEQFF
TRBV5-1 | CASSAGTVQETQYF
TRBV7-9 | CASSTTSGGEVATDTQYF
TRBV5-1 | CASKGGTSSGNTIYF
TRBV27 | CASSLAAGGPNEQFF
TRBV19 | CASSAGVVAFF
TRBV2 | CASIRGRGSGNTIYF